This TCR beta chain was sequenced in a study of radiotherapy plus CTLA-4 blockade in lung cancer. Study overall: An objective response was seen in 18% of patients, and disease control in just over 30%.

The CDR3 extends over 14 amino acids. Germline V gives CDR1 SGHVS, CDR2 FNYEAQ. V trimming: 5 bases; J trimming: 1 base; junction bases outside the gene matches: 3. Those patients who had chemo-refractory metastatic non-small-cell lung cancer were given focal radiation along with CTLA-4 blockade through ipilimumab. Regarding the study as a whole: Increased serum interferon-beta after radiation also reportedly predicted response strongly. Once radiotherapy plus ipilimumab had been given, TCR clones derived from tumor expanded in blood.

Clones were sequenced by immunoSEQ multiplex PCR, and TCRdb holds only the in-frame ones, with some missing. The table lists about 76,000 clones, around 78% of them singletons. Concerning this clone: Antigen specificity is unknown.

The sequencing here drew on peripheral blood, taken from a patient treated with radiotherapy plus ipilimumab. This clonotype was sampled from a human donor with non-small cell lung cancer whose response to radiotherapy plus ipilimumab could not be evaluated. Some clones in this sample may be carry-over from other donors' samples. The rearrangement uses TRBV7-6 and TRBJ1-1; 8 bases are shared with TRBD1. In nucleotides, the CDR3 is TGTGCCAGCAGCCCAGGGGGCGAGAACACTGAAGCTTTCTTT. This sequence encodes CASSPGGENTEAFF.